This section outlines one TCR beta chain sequence together with its context. Its specificity is not known. The CDR3 is 12 amino acids. V was cut by 3 bases and J by 6 bases, with 7 bases left in between. Germline V CDR1 and CDR2: LGHDT, YNNKEL (reference sequence). These data belong to a study of T cell responses to AZD1222 COVID-19 vaccine. Study results and limitations: Spike-specific TCR breadth rose after two AZD1222 doses, and depth rose as well.

Profiling relied on immunoSEQ multiplex PCR, and the TCRdb table lists in-frame clones only, not all of them. Among 65,000 to 75,000 clones listed, 85% to 90% were seen once. The receptor was isolated from an adult who received the MenACWY meningococcal vaccine as a control. The sequences come from peripheral blood, collected 28 days after the second dose of the MenACWY control vaccine. This chain joins TRBV3-1 (or the pseudogene TRBV3-2) and TRBJ2-3, with unresolved D. The CDR3: CASSHGADTQYF. Written as DNA, the CDR3 is TGTGCCAGCAGCCATGGTGCGGATACGCAGTATTTT.